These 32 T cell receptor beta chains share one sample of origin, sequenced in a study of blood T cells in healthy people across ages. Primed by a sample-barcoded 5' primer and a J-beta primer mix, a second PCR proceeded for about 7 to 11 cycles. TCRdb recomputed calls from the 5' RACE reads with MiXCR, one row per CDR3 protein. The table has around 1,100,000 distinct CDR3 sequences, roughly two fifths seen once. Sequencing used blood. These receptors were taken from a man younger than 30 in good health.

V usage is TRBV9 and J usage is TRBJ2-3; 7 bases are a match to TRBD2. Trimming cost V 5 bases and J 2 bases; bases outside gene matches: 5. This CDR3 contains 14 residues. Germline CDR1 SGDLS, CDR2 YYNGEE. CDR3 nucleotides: TGTGCCAGCAGTAGCGGGCCCAACACAGATACGCAGTATTTT. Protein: CASSSGPNTDTQYF.

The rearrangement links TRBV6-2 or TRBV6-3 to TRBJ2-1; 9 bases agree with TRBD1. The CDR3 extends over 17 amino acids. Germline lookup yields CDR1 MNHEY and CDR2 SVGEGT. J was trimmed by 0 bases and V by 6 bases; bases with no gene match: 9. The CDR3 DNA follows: TGTGCCAGCAGGAACCCCGGGGACAGGGCCTCCTACAATGAGCAGTTCTTC. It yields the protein CASRNPGDRASYNEQFF.

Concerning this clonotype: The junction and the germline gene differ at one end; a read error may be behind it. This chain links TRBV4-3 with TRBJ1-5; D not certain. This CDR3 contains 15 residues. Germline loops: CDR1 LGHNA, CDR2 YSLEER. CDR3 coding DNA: TGCGCCAGCAGCCGGACCAAGGATAGCAATCAGCTCCAGCATTTT. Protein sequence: CASSRTKDSNQLQHF.

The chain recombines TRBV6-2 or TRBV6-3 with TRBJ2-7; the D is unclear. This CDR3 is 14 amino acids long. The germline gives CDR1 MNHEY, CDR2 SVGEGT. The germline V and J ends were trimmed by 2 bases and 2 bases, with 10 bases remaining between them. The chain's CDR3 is CASSYRVPPYEQYF. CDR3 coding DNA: TGTGCCAGCAGTTACAGGGTTCCGCCCTACGAGCAGTACTTC.

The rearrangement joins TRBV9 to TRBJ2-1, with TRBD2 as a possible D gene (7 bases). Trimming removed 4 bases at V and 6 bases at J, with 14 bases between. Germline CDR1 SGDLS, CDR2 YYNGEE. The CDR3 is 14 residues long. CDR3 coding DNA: TGTGCCAGCAGCAGGGGGGGTTCGCGCAATGAGCAGTTCTTC. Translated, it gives CASSRGGSRNEQFF.

The CDR3 protein is CASSSRAYSNQPQHF. In nucleotides, the CDR3 is TGTGCCAGCAGTTCCCGGGCCTATAGCAATCAGCCCCAGCATTTT. V and J are TRBV27 and TRBJ1-5, with D unresolved. Germline V gene sequence: CDR1 MNHEY, CDR2 SMNVEV (reference sequence). The CDR3 contains 15 residues. Trimming removed 4 bases from V and 0 bases from J, with 10 bases in between.

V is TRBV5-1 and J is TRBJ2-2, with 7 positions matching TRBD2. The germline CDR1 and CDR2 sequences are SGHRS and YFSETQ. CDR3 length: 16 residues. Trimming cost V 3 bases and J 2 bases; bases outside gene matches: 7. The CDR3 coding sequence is TGCGCCAGCAGCTGGGGAGCGGGACTCAACACCGGGGAGCTGTTTTTT. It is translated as CASSWGAGLNTGELFF.

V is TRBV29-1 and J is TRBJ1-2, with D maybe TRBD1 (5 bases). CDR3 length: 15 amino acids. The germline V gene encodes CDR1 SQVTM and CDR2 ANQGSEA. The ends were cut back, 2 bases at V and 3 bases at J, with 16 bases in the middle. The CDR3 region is CSVENSRGLHYGYTF. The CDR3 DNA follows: TGCAGCGTTGAAAACTCCCGGGGCCTTCACTATGGCTACACCTTC.

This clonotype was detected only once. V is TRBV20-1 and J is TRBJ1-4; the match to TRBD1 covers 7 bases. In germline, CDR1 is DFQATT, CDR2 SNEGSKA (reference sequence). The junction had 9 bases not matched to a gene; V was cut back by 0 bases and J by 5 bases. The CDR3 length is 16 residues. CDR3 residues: CSAREKLWDSNEKLFF. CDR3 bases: TGCAGTGCTAGAGAGAAACTATGGGACAGCAATGAAAAACTGTTTTTT.

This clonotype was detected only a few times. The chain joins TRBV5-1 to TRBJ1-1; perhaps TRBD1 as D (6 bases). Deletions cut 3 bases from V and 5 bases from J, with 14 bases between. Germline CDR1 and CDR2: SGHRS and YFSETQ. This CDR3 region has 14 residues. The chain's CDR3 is CASSYETGTTEAFF. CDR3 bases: TGCGCCAGCAGCTACGAGACAGGTACGACTGAAGCTTTCTTT.

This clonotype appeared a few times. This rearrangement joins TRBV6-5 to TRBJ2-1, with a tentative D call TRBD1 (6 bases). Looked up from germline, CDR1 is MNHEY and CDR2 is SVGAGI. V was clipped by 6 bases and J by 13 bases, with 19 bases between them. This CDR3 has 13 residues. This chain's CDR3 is CASRLQGMETQFF. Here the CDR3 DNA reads TGTGCCAGCAGACTACAGGGAATGGAGACCCAGTTCTTC.

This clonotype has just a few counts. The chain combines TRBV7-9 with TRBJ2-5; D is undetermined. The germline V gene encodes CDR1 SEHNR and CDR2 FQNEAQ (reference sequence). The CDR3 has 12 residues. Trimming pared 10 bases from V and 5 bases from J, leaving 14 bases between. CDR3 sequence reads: CATVLGRETQYF. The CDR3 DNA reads TGTGCCACAGTACTTGGAAGGGAGACCCAGTACTTC.

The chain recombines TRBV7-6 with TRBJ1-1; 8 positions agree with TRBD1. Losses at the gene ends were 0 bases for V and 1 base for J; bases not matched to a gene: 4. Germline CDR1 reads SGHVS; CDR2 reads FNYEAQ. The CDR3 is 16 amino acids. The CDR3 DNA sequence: TGTGCCAGCAGCTTAGCACCAGGGGGCCAGAACACTGAAGCTTTCTTT. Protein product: CASSLAPGGQNTEAFF. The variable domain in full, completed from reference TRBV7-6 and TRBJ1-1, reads GAGVSQSPRYKVTKRGQDVALRCDPISGHVSLYWYRQALGQGPEFLTYFNYEAQQDKSGLPNDRFSAERPEGSISTLTIQRTEQRDSAMYRCASSLAPGGQNTEAFFGQGTRLTVV.

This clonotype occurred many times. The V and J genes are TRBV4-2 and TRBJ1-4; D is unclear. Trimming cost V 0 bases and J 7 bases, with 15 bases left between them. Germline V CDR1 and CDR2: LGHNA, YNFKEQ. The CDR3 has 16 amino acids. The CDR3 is CASSQDPRQRGEKLFF. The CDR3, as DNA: TGTGCCAGCAGCCAAGATCCGCGCCAGCGCGGTGAAAAACTGTTTTTT.

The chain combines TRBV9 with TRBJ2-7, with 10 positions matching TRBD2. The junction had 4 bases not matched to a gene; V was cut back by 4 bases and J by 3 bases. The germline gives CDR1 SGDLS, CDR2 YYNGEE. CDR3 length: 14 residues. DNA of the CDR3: TGTGCCAGCAGCCCCCGGACTAGCGGCTACGAGCAGTACTTC. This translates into CASSPRTSGYEQYF.

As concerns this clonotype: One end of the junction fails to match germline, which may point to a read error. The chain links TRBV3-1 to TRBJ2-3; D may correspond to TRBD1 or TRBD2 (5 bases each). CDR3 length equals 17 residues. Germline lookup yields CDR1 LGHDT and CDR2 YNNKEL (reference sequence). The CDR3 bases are TGTACCAGCAGCCAAGGGGTAATAGCGTGGTCCGGAGATACGCAGTATTTT. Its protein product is CTSSQGVIAWSGDTQYF.

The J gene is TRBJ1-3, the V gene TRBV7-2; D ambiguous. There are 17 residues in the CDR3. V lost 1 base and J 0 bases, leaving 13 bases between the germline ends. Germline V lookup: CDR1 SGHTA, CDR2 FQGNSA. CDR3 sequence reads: CASSLVRASSSGNTIYF. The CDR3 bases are TGTGCCAGCAGCTTAGTACGGGCCTCGAGCTCTGGAAACACCATATATTTT.

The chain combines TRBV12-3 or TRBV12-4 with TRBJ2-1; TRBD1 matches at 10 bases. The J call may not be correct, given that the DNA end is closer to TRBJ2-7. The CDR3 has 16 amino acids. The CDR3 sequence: CASRETGGSSYNEQYF. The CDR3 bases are TGTGCCAGCAGGGAGACAGGGGGCAGCTCCTACAATGAGCAGTACTTC.

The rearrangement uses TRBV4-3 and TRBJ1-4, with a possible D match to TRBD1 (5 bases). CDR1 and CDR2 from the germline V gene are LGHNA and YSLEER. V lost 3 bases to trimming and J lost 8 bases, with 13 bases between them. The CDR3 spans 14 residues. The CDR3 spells CASSQPGRGEKLFF. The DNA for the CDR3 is TGCGCCAGCAGCCAGCCCGGACGGGGGGAAAAACTGTTTTTT.

CDR3 region: CASSVEASGNTQYF. The CDR3 DNA reads as TGTGCCAGCAGTGTGGAGGCTAGCGGAAATACGCAGTATTTT. The chain has TRBV25-1 and TRBJ2-3, with 7 nucleotides matching TRBD2. This CDR3 comprises 14 residues. The germline V gene encodes CDR1 MGHDK and CDR2 SYGVNS. V dropped 4 bases and J dropped 7; count of bases not matched to a gene: 8.

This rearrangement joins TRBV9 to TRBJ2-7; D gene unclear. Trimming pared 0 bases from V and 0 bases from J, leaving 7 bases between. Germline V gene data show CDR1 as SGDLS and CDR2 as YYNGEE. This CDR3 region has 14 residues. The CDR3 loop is CASSVERSSYEQYF. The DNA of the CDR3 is TGTGCCAGCAGCGTAGAGAGGAGCTCCTACGAGCAGTACTTC.

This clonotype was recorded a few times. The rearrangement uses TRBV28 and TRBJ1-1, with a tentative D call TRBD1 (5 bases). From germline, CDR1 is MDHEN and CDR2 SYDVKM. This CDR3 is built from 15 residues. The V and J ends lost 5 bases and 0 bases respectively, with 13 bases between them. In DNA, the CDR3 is TGTGCCAGCAGTCCCACGGGGGTTATGAACACTGAAGCTTTCTTT. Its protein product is CASSPTGVMNTEAFF.

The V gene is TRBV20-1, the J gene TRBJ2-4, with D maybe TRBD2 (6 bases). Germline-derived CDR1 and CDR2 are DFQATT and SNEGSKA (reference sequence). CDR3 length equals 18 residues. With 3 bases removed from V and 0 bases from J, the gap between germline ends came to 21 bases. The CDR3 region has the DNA TGCAGTGCTAGTCCTTCGGGGGAGACGAAACTAGCCAAAAACATTCAGTACTTC. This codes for CSASPSGETKLAKNIQYF.

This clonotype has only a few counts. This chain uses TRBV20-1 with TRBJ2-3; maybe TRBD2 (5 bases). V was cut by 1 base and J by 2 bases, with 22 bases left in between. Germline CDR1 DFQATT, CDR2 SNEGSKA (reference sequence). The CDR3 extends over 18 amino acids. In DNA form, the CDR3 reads TGCAGTGCTAGAGTGCTAATAGCTAGCCGAGCAACCACAGATACGCAGTATTTT. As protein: CSARVLIASRATTDTQYF.

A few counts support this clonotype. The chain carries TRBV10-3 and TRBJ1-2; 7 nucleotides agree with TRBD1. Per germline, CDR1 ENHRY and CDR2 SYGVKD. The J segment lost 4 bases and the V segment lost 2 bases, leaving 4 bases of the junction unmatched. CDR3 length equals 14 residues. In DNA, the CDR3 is TGTGCCATCAGTGAGAACAGGGGCTTCTATGGCTACACCTTC. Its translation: CAISENRGFYGYTF.

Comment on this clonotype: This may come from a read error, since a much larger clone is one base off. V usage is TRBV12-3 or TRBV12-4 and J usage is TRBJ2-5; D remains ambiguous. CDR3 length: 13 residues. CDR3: CASSLASQETRYF. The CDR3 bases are TGTGCCAGCAGTTTGGCGAGCCAAGAGACCCGGTACTTC.

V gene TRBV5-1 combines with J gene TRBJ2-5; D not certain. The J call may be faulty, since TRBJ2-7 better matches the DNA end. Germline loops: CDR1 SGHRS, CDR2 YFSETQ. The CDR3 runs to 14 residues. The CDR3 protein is CASSLESRSYEQYF. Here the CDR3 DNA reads TGCGCCAGCAGCTTGGAATCTAGATCCTACGAGCAGTACTTC.

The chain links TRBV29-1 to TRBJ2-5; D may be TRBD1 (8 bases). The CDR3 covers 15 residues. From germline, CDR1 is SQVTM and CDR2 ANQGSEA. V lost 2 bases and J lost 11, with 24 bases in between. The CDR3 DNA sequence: TGCAGCGTTGAAAGGGGGGGACAGGTCTGGATTGAGCAGTACTTC. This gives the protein CSVERGGQVWIEQYF.

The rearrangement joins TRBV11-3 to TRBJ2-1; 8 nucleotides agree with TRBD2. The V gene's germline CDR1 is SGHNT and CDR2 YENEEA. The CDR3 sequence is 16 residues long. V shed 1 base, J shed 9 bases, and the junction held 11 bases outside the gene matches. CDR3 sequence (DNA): TGTGCCAGCAGCTTAGGGGTCGGGGGGGCCTCGAGTGAGCAGTTCTTC. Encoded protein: CASSLGVGGASSEQFF. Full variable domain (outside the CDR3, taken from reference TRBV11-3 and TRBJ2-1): EAGVVQSPRYKIIEKKQPVAFWCNPISGHNTLYWYLQNLGQGPELLIRYENEEAVDDSQLPKDRFSAERLKGVDSTLKIQPAELGDSAVYLCASSLGVGGASSEQFFGPGTRLTVL.

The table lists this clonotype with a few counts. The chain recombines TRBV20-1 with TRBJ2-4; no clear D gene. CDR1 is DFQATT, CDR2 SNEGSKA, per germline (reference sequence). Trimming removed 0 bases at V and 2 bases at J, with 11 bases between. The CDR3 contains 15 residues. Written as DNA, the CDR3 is TGCAGTGCTAGAGATGTACAAGGGACCAAAAACATTCAGTACTTC. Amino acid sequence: CSARDVQGTKNIQYF.

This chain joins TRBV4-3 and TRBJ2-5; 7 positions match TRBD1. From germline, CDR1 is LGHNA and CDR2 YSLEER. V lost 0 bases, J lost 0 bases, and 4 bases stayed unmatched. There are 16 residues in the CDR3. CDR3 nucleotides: TGCGCCAGCAGCCAAGAGTGGGGACAGAACCAAGAGACCCAGTACTTC. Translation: CASSQEWGQNQETQYF.

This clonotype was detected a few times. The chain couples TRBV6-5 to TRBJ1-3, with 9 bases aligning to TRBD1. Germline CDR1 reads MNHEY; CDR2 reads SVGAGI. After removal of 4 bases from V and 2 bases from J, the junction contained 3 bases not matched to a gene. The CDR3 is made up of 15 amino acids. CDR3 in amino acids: CASSSQGAPGNTIYF. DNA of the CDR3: TGTGCCAGCAGTTCACAGGGGGCGCCTGGAAACACCATATATTTT.